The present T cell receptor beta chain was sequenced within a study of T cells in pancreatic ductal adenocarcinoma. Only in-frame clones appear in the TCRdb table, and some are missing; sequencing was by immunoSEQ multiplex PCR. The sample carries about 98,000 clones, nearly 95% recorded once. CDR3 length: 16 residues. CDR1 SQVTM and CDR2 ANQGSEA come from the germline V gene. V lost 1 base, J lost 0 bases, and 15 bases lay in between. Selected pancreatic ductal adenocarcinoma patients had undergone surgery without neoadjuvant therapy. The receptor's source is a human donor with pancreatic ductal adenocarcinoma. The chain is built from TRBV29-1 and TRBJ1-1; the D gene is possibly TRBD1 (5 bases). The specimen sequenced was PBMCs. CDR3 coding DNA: TGCAGCGTTGAAGCATCAGGGAATAGGTTGAACACTGAAGCTTTCTTT. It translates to CSVEASGNRLNTEAFF.